A single T cell receptor (beta chain) is shown here with its context. One junction end does not reproduce the germline sequence, and a read error may be involved. The CDR3 contains 14 residues. CDR1 and CDR2 (germline): MNHEY, SVGAGI. TCRbeta libraries were built with three rounds of nested PCR, modified from ARM-PCR. TCRdb recomputed calls from the multiplex PCR reads with MiXCR, one row per CDR3 protein. The table has 80,000 to 130,000 distinct CDR3 sequences, 60% to 80% seen once; the top ten hold roughly 19%. This sample's RNA came from whole unsorted tissue. This non-tumor lung sample came from over 3 cm beyond the tumor edge. Newly diagnosed lung cancer patients had thoracic surgery in China, August–November 2014, without prior chemotherapy. These data originate in a study of tumor and adjacent non-tumor tissue in lung cancer.

The sequence came from a man aged 25-40 years with non-small cell lung cancer. This sequence joins TRBV6-5 and TRBJ2-3, with D perhaps being TRBD1 or TRBD2 (5 bases each). Sample: distant non-tumor lung tissue. CDR3 bases: TGTGCCAGCAATTACGGGGCTAGTACAGATACGCAGTATTTT. Protein: CASNYGASTDTQYF.